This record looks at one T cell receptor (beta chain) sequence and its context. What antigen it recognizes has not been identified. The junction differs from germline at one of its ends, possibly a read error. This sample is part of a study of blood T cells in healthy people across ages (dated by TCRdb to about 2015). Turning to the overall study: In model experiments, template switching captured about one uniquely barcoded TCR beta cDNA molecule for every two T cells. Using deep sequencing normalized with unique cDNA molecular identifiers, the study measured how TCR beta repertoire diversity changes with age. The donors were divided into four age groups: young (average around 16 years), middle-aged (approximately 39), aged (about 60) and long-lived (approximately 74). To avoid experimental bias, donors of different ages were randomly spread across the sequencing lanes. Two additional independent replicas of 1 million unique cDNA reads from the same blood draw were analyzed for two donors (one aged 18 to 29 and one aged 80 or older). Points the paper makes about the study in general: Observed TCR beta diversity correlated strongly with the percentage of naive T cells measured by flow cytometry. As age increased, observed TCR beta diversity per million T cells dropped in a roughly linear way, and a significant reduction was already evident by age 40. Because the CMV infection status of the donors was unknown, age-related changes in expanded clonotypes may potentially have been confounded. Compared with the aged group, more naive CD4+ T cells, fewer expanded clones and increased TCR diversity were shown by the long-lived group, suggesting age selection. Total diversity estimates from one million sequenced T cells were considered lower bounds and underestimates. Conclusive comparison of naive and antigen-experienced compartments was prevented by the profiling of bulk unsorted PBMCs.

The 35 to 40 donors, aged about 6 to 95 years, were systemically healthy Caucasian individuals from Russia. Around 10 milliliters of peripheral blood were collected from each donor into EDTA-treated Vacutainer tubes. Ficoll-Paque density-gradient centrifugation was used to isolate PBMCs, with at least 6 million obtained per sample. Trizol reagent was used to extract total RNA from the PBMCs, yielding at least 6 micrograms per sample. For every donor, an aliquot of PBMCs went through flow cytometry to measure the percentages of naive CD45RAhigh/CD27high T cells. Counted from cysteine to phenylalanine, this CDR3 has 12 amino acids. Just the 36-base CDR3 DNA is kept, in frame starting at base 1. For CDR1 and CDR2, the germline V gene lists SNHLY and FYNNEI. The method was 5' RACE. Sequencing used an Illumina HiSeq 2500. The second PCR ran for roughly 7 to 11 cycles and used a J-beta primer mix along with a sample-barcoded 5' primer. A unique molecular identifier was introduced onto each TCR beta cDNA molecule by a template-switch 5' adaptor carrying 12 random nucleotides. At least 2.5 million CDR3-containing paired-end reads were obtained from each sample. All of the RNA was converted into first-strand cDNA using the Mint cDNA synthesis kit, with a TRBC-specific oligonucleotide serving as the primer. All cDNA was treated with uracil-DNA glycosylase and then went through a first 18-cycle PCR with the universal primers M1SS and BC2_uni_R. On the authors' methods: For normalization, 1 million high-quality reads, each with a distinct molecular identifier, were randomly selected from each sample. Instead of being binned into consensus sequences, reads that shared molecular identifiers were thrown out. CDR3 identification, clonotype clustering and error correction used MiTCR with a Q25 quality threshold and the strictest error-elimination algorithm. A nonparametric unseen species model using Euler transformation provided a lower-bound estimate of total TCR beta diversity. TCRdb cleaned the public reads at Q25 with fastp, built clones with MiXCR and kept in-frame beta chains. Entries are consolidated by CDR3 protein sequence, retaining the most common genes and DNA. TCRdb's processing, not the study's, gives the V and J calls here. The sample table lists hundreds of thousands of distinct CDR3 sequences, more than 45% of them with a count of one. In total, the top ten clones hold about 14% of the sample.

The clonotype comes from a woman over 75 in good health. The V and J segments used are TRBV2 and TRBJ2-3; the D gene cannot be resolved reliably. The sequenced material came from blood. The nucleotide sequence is TGTGCCAGCAGTTCATCCACAGATATGCAGTATTTT. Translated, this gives CASSSSTDMQYF.